A single sample gave rise to the 27 T cell receptor beta chains below, sequenced in a study of cytomegalovirus exposure and HLA in healthy donors. PCR involved 60 Vbeta and 13 Jbeta primers. Produced via immunoSEQ multiplex PCR; TCRdb's table is partial and in-frame only. The table shows approximately 140,000 clones, with around 80% occurring only once. Sequencing was performed on PBMCs. The receptors were sampled from a woman aged 40 to 49 in good health and CMV-seronegative.

CDR3 sequence (DNA): TGCGCCAGCAGCCAAGAGGGACAGGGGCCATACGAGCAGTACTTC. Translated, it gives CASSQEGQGPYEQYF. This chain links TRBV4-1 with TRBJ2-7; 10 positions match TRBD1. CDR1 is MGHRA, CDR2 YSYEKL, per germline. The CDR3 consists of 15 residues. The ends lost 0 bases at V and 4 bases at J; junction bases unmatched: 3.

This clone was recorded once. The rearrangement links TRBV28 to TRBJ2-4; D might be TRBD2 (5 bases). Per the germline V gene, CDR1 is MDHEN and CDR2 is SYDVKM. The CDR3 covers 16 residues. The V gene lost 5 bases and the J gene lost 1 base, with 15 bases spanning the gap. The CDR3 reads CASSGVGREAKNIQYF. In DNA form, the CDR3 reads TGTGCCAGCAGTGGGGTCGGTAGGGAGGCCAAAAACATTCAGTACTTC.

The CDR3 region is CASSLAASGITSTDTQYF. The CDR3 DNA is TGCGCCAGCAGCTTGGCCGCTAGCGGGATCACTAGCACAGATACGCAGTATTTT. This chain connects TRBV5-1 to TRBJ2-3; 9 bases are shared with TRBD2. Germline V gene lookup returns CDR1 SGHRS and CDR2 YFSETQ. The CDR3 is 18 residues long. The ends lost 0 bases at V and 0 bases at J; junction bases unmatched: 8.

The rearrangement links TRBV13 to TRBJ2-2, with unresolved D. The V gene's germline CDR1 is PRHDT and CDR2 FYEKMQ (reference sequence). The germline V and J ends were trimmed by 2 bases and 1 base, with 5 bases remaining between them. The CDR3 extends over 14 amino acids. The CDR3 bases are TGTGCCAGCAGCTTAACGGTGAACACCGGGGAGCTGTTTTTT. Translated, it gives CASSLTVNTGELFF.

This clone was detected once. The gene calls are TRBV11-3 and TRBJ1-2; D possibly corresponds to TRBD1 (6 bases). Germline V gene data show CDR1 as SGHNT and CDR2 as YENEEA. V was clipped by 0 bases and J by 0 bases, with 17 bases between them. The CDR3 loop spans 18 amino acids. The CDR3 nucleotides read TGTGCCAGCAGCTTAGAGCCGAACAGGGTGGGTCCTAACTATGGCTACACCTTC. It is translated as CASSLEPNRVGPNYGYTF.

This sequence joins TRBV7-9 and TRBJ2-6, with 7 bases fitting TRBD2. CDR1 and CDR2 (germline): SEHNR, FQNEAQ (reference sequence). The V and J ends lost 5 bases and 2 bases, in that order; junction bases with no gene match: 12. This CDR3 comprises 18 residues. The DNA for the CDR3 is TGTGCCAGCAGCGCCGGGGGGTTGGACTTTACTGGGGCCAACGTCCTGACTTTC. Translating it yields CASSAGGLDFTGANVLTF.

The rearrangement joins TRBV9 to TRBJ1-2, with TRBD1 matching 7 bases. The CDR3 is 13 amino acids. V shed 3 bases, J shed 7 bases, and the junction held 6 bases outside the gene matches. Germline values: CDR1 SGDLS, CDR2 YYNGEE. The CDR3 sequence: CASSATTGFGYTF. For the CDR3, the DNA is TGTGCCAGCAGCGCCACGACAGGGTTTGGCTACACCTTC.

The V call is TRBV2, the J call TRBJ1-1, with 8 bases lining up with TRBD1. Looked up from germline, CDR1 is SNHLY and CDR2 is FYNNEI. Trimming cost V 2 bases and J 5 bases; bases outside gene matches: 7. The length of the CDR3 is 15 residues. The CDR3 protein is CASSEPGTGVTEAFF. The CDR3 DNA reads as TGTGCCAGCAGTGAACCGGGGACAGGCGTAACTGAAGCTTTCTTT.

V is TRBV28 and J is TRBJ2-7, with 7 bases lining up with TRBD2. Per the germline V gene, CDR1 is MDHEN and CDR2 is SYDVKM. The length of the CDR3 is 12 residues. Trimming removed 8 bases from V and 7 bases from J; junction bases left unmatched: 8. CDR3 sequence: CASGAGVREQYF. The CDR3 nucleotides read TGTGCCAGCGGGGCGGGAGTACGGGAGCAGTACTTC.

This clone came up a few times. The sample has other DNA sequences that encode this CDR3 too. The chain joins TRBV5-4 to TRBJ2-1; possible D gene TRBD2, 7 bases. Germline assignment: CDR1 SGHNT and CDR2 YYREEE (reference sequence). The CDR3 length is 13 residues. V was trimmed by 1 base and J by 7 bases, leaving 9 bases between them. The CDR3 loop is CASSLRGGNEQFF. CDR3 nucleotides: TGTGCCAGCAGCTTGAGGGGGGGGAATGAGCAGTTCTTC.

The V call is TRBV29-1, the J call TRBJ2-5; unclear D gene. Germline assignment: CDR1 SQVTM and CDR2 ANQGSEA. The CDR3 runs 14 residues. Trimming took 4 bases from V and 3 from J, leaving 15 bases between them. DNA of the CDR3: TGCAGCGTTGTAAGCAGGCCGCCGAAAGAGACCCAGTACTTC. Its protein is CSVVSRPPKETQYF.

This chain links TRBV6-5 with TRBJ2-7, with a tentative D call TRBD1 (6 bases). This CDR3 comprises 11 residues. Germline CDR1 and CDR2: MNHEY and SVGAGI. Trimming left V 5 bases short and J 6 bases short, with 8 bases between. The CDR3 region has the DNA TGTGCCAGCAGTATCAGGGGCGAGCAGTACTTC. Translated, it gives CASSIRGEQYF.

The V call is TRBV5-5, the J call TRBJ2-2; 10 nucleotides align to TRBD2. The CDR3 totals 14 residues. The V and J ends lost 3 bases and 5 bases, in that order; junction bases with no gene match: 1. CDR1 is SGHKS, CDR2 YYEKEE, per germline (reference sequence). Here the CDR3 reads CASSSGLATGELFF. The CDR3 DNA is TGTGCCAGCAGCTCGGGACTAGCGACCGGGGAGCTGTTTTTT.

With respect to this clone: Other DNA sequences of this sample code for an identical CDR3. The gene calls are TRBV6-5 and TRBJ2-5, with 10 bases that match TRBD2. Per the germline V gene, CDR1 is MNHEY and CDR2 is SVGAGI. The CDR3 spans 15 residues. Germline trimming cut 2 bases from V and 3 bases from J; bases unmatched to any gene: 3. The CDR3 sequence is CASSYGLAGEETQYF. CDR3 nucleotides: TGTGCCAGCAGTTACGGTCTAGCGGGAGAAGAGACCCAGTACTTC.

As to this clone: The junction departs from the called germline gene at one end, perhaps through a read error. V and J are TRBV7-9 and TRBJ2-6; the D is unclear. Germline-derived CDR1 and CDR2 are SEHNR and FQNEAQ (reference sequence). This CDR3 region has 16 residues. CDR3 DNA sequence: TGTGCCAGCAGCCAAGGTACAAGTCACTGGGCCAACGGCCTGACTTTC. It translates to CASSQGTSHWANGLTF.

The chain has TRBV27 and TRBJ2-1, with 11 bases lining up with TRBD1. The CDR3 length is 14 residues. Losses at the gene ends were 8 bases for V and 5 bases for J; bases not matched to a gene: 5. Germline loops: CDR1 MNHEY, CDR2 SMNVEV (reference sequence). The CDR3: CASATDRGHNEQFF. CDR3 nucleotides: TGTGCCAGCGCCACGGACAGGGGGCACAATGAGCAGTTCTTC.

This clone was counted between two and nine times. This chain uses TRBV18 with TRBJ1-4; D gene uncertain. The CDR3 length is 14 residues. V was pared by 3 bases and J by 2 bases, with 7 bases between. The germline V gene encodes CDR1 KGHSH and CDR2 LQKENI. The CDR3 nucleotides read TGTGCCAGCTCACCCCGGGATACTAATGAAAAACTGTTTTTT. Translated, it gives CASSPRDTNEKLFF.

The DNA of the CDR3 is TGTGCCAGGTCTACTGGAAACACCATATATTTT. Translated: CARSTGNTIYF. This chain uses TRBV5-3 with TRBJ1-3; D is ambiguous. TRBV5-3 is an ORF; its function is uncertain. CDR3 length: 11 amino acids. The V and J ends lost 8 bases and 2 bases respectively, with 5 bases between them.

The V call is TRBV28, the J call TRBJ1-2, with D perhaps matching TRBD1 (5 bases). Looked up from germline, CDR1 is MDHEN and CDR2 is SYDVKM. The CDR3 length is 13 residues. Trimming shortened V by 3 bases and J by 5 bases, and 10 bases separated the two germline ends. This CDR3 is CASSLAGPYGYTF. The DNA of the CDR3 is TGTGCCAGCAGTTTGGCAGGGCCGTATGGCTACACCTTC.

Comment on this clone: Mismatch with germline at one junction end may stem from a read error. This sequence joins TRBV14 and TRBJ2-3; TRBD2 matches 9 bases. CDR1 and CDR2 from the germline V gene are SGHDN and FVKESK. This CDR3 has 15 amino acids. Here the CDR3 reads CATSGRLADGNTQYF. CDR3 coding DNA: TGTGCCACCAGCGGGAGGCTAGCGGACGGAAATACGCAGTATTTT.

In this sample, this clone turned up once. At the DNA level, this CDR3 is encoded by other sequences in the same sample as well. The V call is TRBV4-1, the J call TRBJ2-7; D gene ambiguous. The CDR3 length is 14 residues. Germline CDR1 reads MGHRA; CDR2 reads YSYEKL. Between the trimmed V and J ends, which lost 1 base and 1 base, there was a span of 8 bases. The chain's CDR3 is CASSQADSSYEQYF. The CDR3 region has the DNA TGCGCCAGCAGCCAAGCTGACTCATCCTACGAGCAGTACTTC.

The V and J genes are TRBV30 and TRBJ1-4; D not certain. The CDR3 is 13 residues long. Trimming took off 6 bases at V and 3 bases at J, with 11 bases between the two ends. Germline V gives CDR1 GTSNPN, CDR2 SVGIG (reference sequence). CDR3 region: CACPGDPNEKLFF. CDR3 sequence (DNA): TGTGCCTGCCCGGGAGATCCTAATGAAAAACTGTTTTTT.

The chain uses TRBV7-2 and TRBJ2-5; 16 nucleotides align to TRBD2. There are 17 residues in the CDR3. V was clipped by 1 base and J by 4 bases; unmatched bases: 3. The V gene's germline CDR1 is SGHTA and CDR2 FQGNSA. The CDR3 here is CASSLVGLAGGPETQYF. The CDR3 DNA sequence: TGTGCCAGCAGCTTAGTGGGACTAGCGGGAGGGCCAGAGACCCAGTACTTC.

As concerns this clone: The junction does not match germline at one end; this may be a read error. V is TRBV7-8 and J is TRBJ2-4, with a tentative D call TRBD2 (5 bases). Germline-derived CDR1 and CDR2 are SGHVS and FQNEAQ. This CDR3 region has 15 residues. CDR3 residues: CASSLWPEGKNSQYF. In nucleotides, the CDR3 is TGTGCCAGCAGCTTATGGCCCGAGGGCAAAAACAGTCAGTACTTC.

This rearrangement joins TRBV7-9 to TRBJ2-5, with TRBD1 matching 9 bases. The last part of the DNA fits TRBJ2-7 better; the J call may be wrong. The CDR3 totals 16 residues. Germline lookup yields CDR1 SEHNR and CDR2 FQNEAQ (reference sequence). CDR3 DNA sequence: TGTGCCAGCAGCTTAGCGGCGGGACAGGGCAAACACGAGCAGTACTTC. Encoded protein: CASSLAAGQGKHEQYF.

This clone has just a few counts. The J gene is TRBJ1-1, the V gene TRBV6-1, with TRBD1 as a possible D gene (5 bases). V lost 9 bases and J 3 bases, leaving 17 bases between the germline ends. The CDR3 is made up of 14 amino acids. Germline CDR1 reads MNHNS; CDR2 reads SASEGT. The CDR3 nucleotides are TGTGCCAGTAGGATCAGGGCGTCGGACACTGAAGCTTTCTTT. Translating gives CASRIRASDTEAFF.

About this clone: This sample also contains other DNA sequences that code for the same CDR3. The chain employs TRBV5-4 and TRBJ2-3, with 14 bases that match TRBD2. The CDR3 covers 15 residues. Germline V gene sequence: CDR1 SGHNT, CDR2 YYREEE (reference sequence). V shed 4 bases and J 4 bases; nucleotides not matched to a gene: 2. The CDR3 region has the DNA TGTGCCAGCAGCAGACTAGCGGGGGGGGCAGATACGCAGTATTTT. Translated, it gives CASSRLAGGADTQYF.